These T cell receptor beta chains were read from a single sample in a study of Ad26.COV2.S vaccination and SARS-CoV-2 variants. Produced via immunoSEQ multiplex PCR; TCRdb's table is partial and in-frame only. The sample carries about 350,000 clones, 88% recorded once. The sample consisted of peripheral blood, taken in a trial of Ad26.COV2.S vaccine versus placebo. These receptors originate from a person aged 18-60 years who received the Ad26.COV2.S COVID-19 vaccine or a placebo. Each CDR3 is given with its conserved first and last residue. The order of the fields is V gene, J gene, clone size, D gene, CDR3 DNA, CDR3 protein. A D gene is named only where the DNA matches it firmly. Clone size is stated in some rows and not others, as once, few, many or a class when expanded.

v_call: TRBV6-1; j_call: TRBJ2-5; clone_size: .; d_call: TRBD1; cdr3_nt: TGTGCCAGCAGTGAACAAGGGGGCGGAGAGACCCAGTACTTC; cdr3_aa: CASSEQGGGETQYF
v_call: TRBV27; j_call: TRBJ1-1; clone_size: .; d_call: TRBD1; cdr3_nt: TGTGCCAGCAGTTTATCATCAGTAGGTTGGACAGGGTTGGATGAAGCTTTCTTT; cdr3_aa: CASSLSSVGWTGLDEAFF
v_call: TRBV19; j_call: TRBJ2-7; clone_size: few; d_call: .; cdr3_nt: TGTGCCAGCGGGGGGCTAGCCCGGGGAAAAGACGAGCAGTACTTC; cdr3_aa: CASGGLARGKDEQYF
v_call: TRBV7-8; j_call: TRBJ2-5; clone_size: .; d_call: .; cdr3_nt: TGTGCCAGCAGCTTAAGGCTGGGCCAAGAGACCCAGTACTTC; cdr3_aa: CASSLRLGQETQYF
v_call: TRBV6-2/TRBV6-3; j_call: TRBJ2-7; clone_size: many; d_call: TRBD2; cdr3_nt: TGTGCCAGCACCCCCGGCGGGAGATACTACGAGCAGTACTTC; cdr3_aa: CASTPGGRYYEQYF
v_call: TRBV9; j_call: TRBJ2-7; clone_size: .; d_call: TRBD2; cdr3_nt: TGTGCCAGCAGTATCCTAGCGGAGGCCTACGAGCAGTACTTC; cdr3_aa: CASSILAEAYEQYF
v_call: TRBV6-6; j_call: TRBJ1-6; clone_size: .; d_call: .; cdr3_nt: TGTGCCAGCAATGATAGAGGAGGGGGGTATTCACCCCTCCACTTT; cdr3_aa: CASNDRGGGYSPLHF
v_call: TRBV2; j_call: TRBJ2-7; clone_size: .; d_call: TRBD2; cdr3_nt: TGTGCCAGCAGGGACCCGGGACTAGCGGGACCCTACGAGCAGTACTTC; cdr3_aa: CASRDPGLAGPYEQYF
v_call: TRBV29-1; j_call: TRBJ2-5; clone_size: .; d_call: TRBD2; cdr3_nt: TGCAGCGTTAGTCGCGGGGGGGCAGGGGAGACCCAGTACTTC; cdr3_aa: CSVSRGGAGETQYF
v_call: TRBV6-2/TRBV6-3; j_call: TRBJ1-5; clone_size: .; d_call: TRBD1; cdr3_nt: TGTGCCAGCAGTGCACGTGTGGGACAGGGACAAAATCAGCCCCAGCATTTT; cdr3_aa: CASSARVGQGQNQPQHF
v_call: TRBV9; j_call: TRBJ1-2; clone_size: .; d_call: TRBD1; cdr3_nt: TGTGCCAGCAGCGCACCCGGGACAGGGCTCCTTAACTATGGCTACACCTTC; cdr3_aa: CASSAPGTGLLNYGYTF
v_call: TRBV9; j_call: TRBJ2-1; clone_size: .; d_call: TRBD1; cdr3_nt: TGTGCCAGCAGCGTTAATCAGGGGGCTAGTGAGCAGTTCTTC; cdr3_aa: CASSVNQGASEQFF
v_call: TRBV4-1; j_call: TRBJ1-1; clone_size: .; d_call: .; cdr3_nt: TGCGCCAGCAGCCCCGGTCAGGCCCCCTCTGAAGCTTTCTTT; cdr3_aa: CASSPGQAPSEAFF
v_call: TRBV27; j_call: TRBJ2-7; clone_size: few; d_call: .; cdr3_nt: TGTGCCAGCAGTAGGGGGTCGTTCTACGAGCAGTACTTC; cdr3_aa: CASSRGSFYEQYF
v_call: TRBV7-9; j_call: TRBJ1-1; clone_size: .; d_call: .; cdr3_nt: TGTGCCAGCAGCTTAGACTCGGGGGGCTCGTGGAACACTGAAGCTTTCTTT; cdr3_aa: CASSLDSGGSWNTEAFF
v_call: TRBV5-4; j_call: TRBJ1-2; clone_size: once; d_call: TRBD1; cdr3_nt: TGTGCCACCTTGGACAGGGGGCGCCGAGGGTATGGCTACACCTTC; cdr3_aa: CATLDRGRRGYGYTF
v_call: TRBV7-2; j_call: TRBJ1-2; clone_size: .; d_call: .; cdr3_nt: TGTGCCAGCAGCGCGGACAAACTTAACTATGGCTACACCTTC; cdr3_aa: CASSADKLNYGYTF
v_call: TRBV28; j_call: TRBJ1-3; clone_size: .; d_call: .; cdr3_nt: TGTGCCAGCACCCCCCCGGGACACAATGGAAACACCATATATTTT; cdr3_aa: CASTPPGHNGNTIYF
v_call: TRBV6-5; j_call: TRBJ2-5; clone_size: few; d_call: .; cdr3_nt: TGTGCCAGCGACATGACTAGTAGCTGGCAAGAGACCCAGTACTTC; cdr3_aa: CASDMTSSWQETQYF
v_call: TRBV5-4; j_call: TRBJ1-6; clone_size: .; d_call: TRBD1; cdr3_nt: TGTGCCAGCAGCTTGGCTCAGACAGGGGGTAGGATTTCACCCCTCCACTTT; cdr3_aa: CASSLAQTGGRISPLHF
v_call: TRBV7-2; j_call: TRBJ1-3; clone_size: .; d_call: .; cdr3_nt: TGTGCCAGCGGGGTCAATTCTGCCGGAAACACCATATATTTT; cdr3_aa: CASGVNSAGNTIYF
v_call: TRBV5-1; j_call: TRBJ2-2; clone_size: .; d_call: .; cdr3_nt: TGCGCCAGCAGCTTGGTAGCACAGGGCAATTCCGGGGAGCTGTTTTTT; cdr3_aa: CASSLVAQGNSGELFF
v_call: TRBV7-2; j_call: TRBJ2-5; clone_size: once; d_call: .; cdr3_nt: TGTGCCAGCAGCTTAGCGCGGGTCGAGACCCAGTACTTC; cdr3_aa: CASSLARVETQYF
v_call: TRBV5-4; j_call: TRBJ1-2; clone_size: .; d_call: .; cdr3_nt: TGTGCCAGCAGTGCCGACGCAGGCCCCTATGGCTACACCTTC; cdr3_aa: CASSADAGPYGYTF
v_call: TRBV5-1; j_call: TRBJ1-2; clone_size: .; d_call: .; cdr3_nt: TGCGCCAGCAGCTTGAGGGCAGGGGATCGAGGCTACACCTTC; cdr3_aa: CASSLRAGDRGYTF
v_call: TRBV19; j_call: TRBJ1-1; clone_size: .; d_call: .; cdr3_nt: TGTGCCAGTAGTATTGCGGCAGGGAAAAGGAACACTGAAGCTTTCTTT; cdr3_aa: CASSIAAGKRNTEAFF
v_call: TRBV5-1; j_call: TRBJ1-3; clone_size: once; d_call: .; cdr3_nt: TGCGCCAGCAGCTTGGGTAGGGGCTCCTCTGGAAACACCATATATTTT; cdr3_aa: CASSLGRGSSGNTIYF
v_call: TRBV19; j_call: TRBJ1-2; clone_size: .; d_call: .; cdr3_nt: TGTGCCAGTAGCCCAGAATCGGGGAATCGGTATGGCTACACCTTC; cdr3_aa: CASSPESGNRYGYTF
v_call: TRBV25-1; j_call: TRBJ1-5; clone_size: once; d_call: TRBD1; cdr3_nt: TGTGCCAGCAGTTCCCTGGGACAGGGGGCTCAGCCCCAGCATTTT; cdr3_aa: CASSSLGQGAQPQHF
v_call: TRBV9; j_call: TRBJ2-1; clone_size: .; d_call: TRBD2; cdr3_nt: TGTGCCAGCAGCTCCCACGGACTAGCGGCGTACAATGAGCAGTTCTTC; cdr3_aa: CASSSHGLAAYNEQFF
v_call: TRBV14; j_call: TRBJ2-6; clone_size: .; d_call: TRBD1; cdr3_nt: TGTGCCAGCAGCCCGGGACAGGCCAGCTCTGGGGCCAACGTCCTGACTTTC; cdr3_aa: CASSPGQASSGANVLTF
v_call: TRBV7-9; j_call: TRBJ2-2; clone_size: .; d_call: TRBD1; cdr3_nt: TGTGCCAGCAGCTATTTTTGGACAGGGGTCTCCGGGGAGCTGTTTTTT; cdr3_aa: CASSYFWTGVSGELFF
v_call: TRBV18; j_call: TRBJ1-3; clone_size: few; d_call: .; cdr3_nt: TGTGCCAGCTCACCAGTGGCAGGCTCTGGAAACACCATATATTTT; cdr3_aa: CASSPVAGSGNTIYF
v_call: TRBV2; j_call: TRBJ2-7; clone_size: .; d_call: .; cdr3_nt: TGTGCCAGCAGTGAAGAGGGGTATCGGAACTACGAGCAGTACTTC; cdr3_aa: CASSEEGYRNYEQYF
v_call: TRBV5-6; j_call: TRBJ2-5; clone_size: .; d_call: .; cdr3_nt: TGTGCCAGCAGCCTAGGGTCGTTTGGGGAGACCCAGTACTTC; cdr3_aa: CASSLGSFGETQYF
v_call: TRBV7-3; j_call: TRBJ2-1; clone_size: .; d_call: .; cdr3_nt: TGTGCCAGCAGCTTCGGTTACTCAGCCTACAATGAGCAGTTCTTC; cdr3_aa: CASSFGYSAYNEQFF
v_call: TRBV30; j_call: TRBJ1-5; clone_size: .; d_call: TRBD1; cdr3_nt: TGTGCCTGGAGCGGGGGGGGGACAGCTTATCAGCCCCAGCATTTT; cdr3_aa: CAWSGGGTAYQPQHF
v_call: TRBV7-2; j_call: TRBJ1-4; clone_size: .; d_call: .; cdr3_nt: TGTGCCAGCAGCTTAATAGGGCAGGGGTCTAATGAAAAACTGTTTTTT; cdr3_aa: CASSLIGQGSNEKLFF